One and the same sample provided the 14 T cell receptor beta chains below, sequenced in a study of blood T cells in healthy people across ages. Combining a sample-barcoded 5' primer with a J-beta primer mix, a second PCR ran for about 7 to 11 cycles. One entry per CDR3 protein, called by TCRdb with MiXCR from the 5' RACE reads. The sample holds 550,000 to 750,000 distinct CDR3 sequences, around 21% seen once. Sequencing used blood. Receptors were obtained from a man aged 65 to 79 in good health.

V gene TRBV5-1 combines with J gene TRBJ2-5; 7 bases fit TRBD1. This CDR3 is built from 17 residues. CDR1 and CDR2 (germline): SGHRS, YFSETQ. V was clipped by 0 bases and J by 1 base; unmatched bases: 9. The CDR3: CASSLGMTGLAQETQYF. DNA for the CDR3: TGCGCCAGCAGCTTGGGGATGACAGGGCTCGCCCAAGAGACCCAGTACTTC. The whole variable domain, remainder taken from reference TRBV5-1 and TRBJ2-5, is KAGVTQTPRYLIKTRGQQVTLSCSPISGHRSVSWYQQTPGQGLQFLFEYFSETQRNKGNFPGRFSGRQFSNSRSEMNVSTLELGDSALYLCASSLGMTGLAQETQYFGPGTRLLVL.

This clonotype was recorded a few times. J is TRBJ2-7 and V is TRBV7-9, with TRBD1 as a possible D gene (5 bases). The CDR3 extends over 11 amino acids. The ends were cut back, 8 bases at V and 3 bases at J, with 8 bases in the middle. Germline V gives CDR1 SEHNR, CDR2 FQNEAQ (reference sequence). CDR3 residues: CASAQGYEQYF. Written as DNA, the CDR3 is TGTGCCAGCGCCCAGGGCTACGAGCAGTACTTC. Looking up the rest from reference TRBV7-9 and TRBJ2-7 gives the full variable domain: DTGVSQNPRHKITKRGQNVTFRCDPISEHNRLYWYRQTLGQGPEFLTYFQNEAQLEKSRLLSDRFSAERPKGSFSTLEIQRTEQGDSAMYLCASAQGYEQYFGPGTRLTVT.

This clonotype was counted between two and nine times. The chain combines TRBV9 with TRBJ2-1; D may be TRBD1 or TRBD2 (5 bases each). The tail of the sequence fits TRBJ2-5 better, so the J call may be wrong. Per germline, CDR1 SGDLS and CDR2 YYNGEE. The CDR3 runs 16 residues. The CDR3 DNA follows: TGTGCCAGCAGCGGAAGACCCGGGACCCCACAAGAGACCCAGTACTTC. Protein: CASSGRPGTPQETQYF.

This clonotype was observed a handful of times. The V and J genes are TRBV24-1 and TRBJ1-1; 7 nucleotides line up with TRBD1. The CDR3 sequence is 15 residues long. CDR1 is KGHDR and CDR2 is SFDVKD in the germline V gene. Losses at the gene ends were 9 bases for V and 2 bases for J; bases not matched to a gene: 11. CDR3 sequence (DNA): TGTGCCACCGACAGGGTCGGTCTCCCTAACACTGAAGCTTTCTTT. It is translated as CATDRVGLPNTEAFF.

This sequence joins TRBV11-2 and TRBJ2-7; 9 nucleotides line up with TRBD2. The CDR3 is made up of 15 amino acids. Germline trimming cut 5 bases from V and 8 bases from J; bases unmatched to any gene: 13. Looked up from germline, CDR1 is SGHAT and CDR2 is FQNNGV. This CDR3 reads CASSSQSGRLRKQYF. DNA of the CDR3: TGTGCCAGCAGCAGCCAAAGCGGGAGGCTTCGGAAGCAGTACTTC.

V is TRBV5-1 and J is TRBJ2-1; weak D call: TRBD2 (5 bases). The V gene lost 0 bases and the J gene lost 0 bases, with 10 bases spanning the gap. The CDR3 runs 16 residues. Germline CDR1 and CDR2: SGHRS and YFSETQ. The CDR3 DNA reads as TGCGCCAGCAGCTTGGTGGCGGGCAACTCCTACAATGAGCAGTTCTTC. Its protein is CASSLVAGNSYNEQFF.

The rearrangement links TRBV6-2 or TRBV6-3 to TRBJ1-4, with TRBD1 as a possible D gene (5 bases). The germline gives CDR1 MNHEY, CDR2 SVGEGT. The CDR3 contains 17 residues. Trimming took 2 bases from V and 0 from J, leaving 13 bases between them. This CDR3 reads CASSYVGRGATNEKLFF. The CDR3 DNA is TGTGCCAGCAGTTACGTGGGGCGCGGAGCAACTAATGAAAAACTGTTTTTT.

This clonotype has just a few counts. The CDR3: CASSYALREVPDTQYF. CDR3 nucleotides: TGTGCCAGCAGTTACGCCCTGCGGGAGGTTCCAGATACGCAGTATTTT. The rearrangement joins TRBV6-5 to TRBJ2-3; 8 bases match TRBD2. J gave up 4 bases and V 2 bases, and 8 bases lay outside the gene matches. In germline, CDR1 is MNHEY, CDR2 SVGAGI. This CDR3 comprises 16 residues.

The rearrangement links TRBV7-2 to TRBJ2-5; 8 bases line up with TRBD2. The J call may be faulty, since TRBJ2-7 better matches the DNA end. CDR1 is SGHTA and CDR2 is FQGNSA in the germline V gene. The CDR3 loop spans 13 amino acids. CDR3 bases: TGTGCCAGCAGCCAGACTAGCGATCACGAGCAGTACTTC. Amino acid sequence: CASSQTSDHEQYF.

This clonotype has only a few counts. The CDR3 spells CATSGDRTSGANVLTF. In DNA, the CDR3 is TGTGCCACCAGTGGTGACAGGACCTCTGGGGCCAACGTCCTGACTTTC. The V call is TRBV24-1, the J call TRBJ2-6; D perhaps matches TRBD1 (6 bases). V lost 5 bases to trimming and J lost 0 bases, with 10 bases between them. The V gene's germline CDR1 is KGHDR and CDR2 SFDVKD. CDR3 length: 16 residues.

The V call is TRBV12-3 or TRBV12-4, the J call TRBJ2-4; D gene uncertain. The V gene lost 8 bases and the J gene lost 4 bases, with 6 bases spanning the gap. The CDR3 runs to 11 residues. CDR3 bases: TGTGCCAGCTGCCAGAAAAACATTCAGTACTTC. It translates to CASCQKNIQYF.

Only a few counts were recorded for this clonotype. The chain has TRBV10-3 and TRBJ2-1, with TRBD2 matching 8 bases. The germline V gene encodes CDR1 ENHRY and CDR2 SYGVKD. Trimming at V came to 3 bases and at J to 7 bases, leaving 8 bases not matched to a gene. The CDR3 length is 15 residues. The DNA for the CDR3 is TGTGCCATCAGTGAATTGAGCGGGAGTGGGAATGAGCAGTTCTTC. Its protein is CAISELSGSGNEQFF.

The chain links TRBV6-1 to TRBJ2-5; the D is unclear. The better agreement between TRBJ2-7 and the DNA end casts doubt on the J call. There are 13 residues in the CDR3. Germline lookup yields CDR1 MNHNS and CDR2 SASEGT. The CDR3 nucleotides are TGTGCCAGCAGGACCCCCGGTGGGTACGAGCAGTACTTC. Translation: CASRTPGGYEQYF.

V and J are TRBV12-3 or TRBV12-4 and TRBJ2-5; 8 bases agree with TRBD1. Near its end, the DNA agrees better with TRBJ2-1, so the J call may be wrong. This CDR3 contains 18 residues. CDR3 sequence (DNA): TGTGCCAGCAGTCCCTCTAGGACAGGGTCGTTACTATACAATGAGCAGTTCTTC. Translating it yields CASSPSRTGSLLYNEQFF.